This TCR beta chain was recovered during a study of cytomegalovirus exposure and HLA in healthy donors. This CDR3 is built from 15 residues. Germline V lookup: CDR1 SGDLS, CDR2 YYNGEE. Germline trimming cut 7 bases from V and 4 bases from J; bases unmatched to any gene: 13. The PCR used 60 Vbeta and 13 Jbeta primers. Only in-frame clones appear in the TCRdb table, and some are missing; sequencing was by immunoSEQ multiplex PCR. The sample includes approximately 210,000 clones, around nine tenths of them seen just once. Source material: PBMCs. The sequence was collected from a woman under 30 in good health and CMV-seronegative. The chain employs TRBV9 and TRBJ2-7; 8 positions agree with TRBD2. CDR3 protein: CASPCNEREMYEQYF. The CDR3 region has the DNA TGTGCCAGCCCTTGTAACGAGCGGGAGATGTACGAGCAGTACTTC.